This is a list of T cell receptor beta chains from one sample in a study of shared clonotypes between healthy human individuals. Here immunoSEQ multiplex PCR was the method, and the copy in TCRdb shows in-frame clones only, minus some. The sample gives millions of clones, 85% to 95% of which show up once; 0.1% to 0.15% is in the top ten. The sequencing sample was made of naive CD4+ T cells sorted from blood. The receptors here all came from a young man in good health. Each CDR3 is given with its conserved first and last residue. D genes are given only for firm matches. Only some rows state a clone size, as once, few, many or a class for expanded clones.

v_gene: TRBV7-2; abundance: -; j_gene: TRBJ2-1; len: 16; d_gene: -; CDR3aa: CASSLNVAVGYNEQFF; CDR3nt: TGTGCCAGCAGCTTAAATGTGGCGGTGGGTTACAATGAGCAGTTCTTC
v_gene: TRBV6-6; abundance: -; j_gene: TRBJ2-3; len: 15; d_gene: TRBD2; CDR3aa: CASRTSGGYTDTQYF; CDR3nt: TGTGCCAGCAGGACTAGCGGGGGTTACACAGATACGCAGTATTTT
v_gene: TRBV7-2; abundance: -; j_gene: TRBJ2-7; len: 11; d_gene: -; CDR3aa: CASRTTYEQYF; CDR3nt: TGTGCCAGCAGGACCACCTACGAGCAGTACTTC
v_gene: TRBV5-1; abundance: -; j_gene: TRBJ2-7; len: 17; d_gene: TRBD2; CDR3aa: CASSLVLAGGSDDEQYF; CDR3nt: TGCGCCAGCAGCTTGGTACTAGCGGGAGGCTCCGACGACGAGCAGTACTTC
v_gene: TRBV7-9; abundance: -; j_gene: TRBJ2-7; len: 13; d_gene: -; CDR3aa: CASSFRQGYEQYF; CDR3nt: TGTGCCAGCAGCTTTAGGCAGGGTTACGAGCAGTACTTC
v_gene: TRBV7-9; abundance: -; j_gene: TRBJ2-1; len: 15; d_gene: -; CDR3aa: CASSLRGSRYNEQFF; CDR3nt: TGTGCCAGCAGCTTAAGAGGGAGCCGATACAATGAGCAGTTCTTC
v_gene: TRBV6-5; abundance: -; j_gene: TRBJ1-2; len: 15; d_gene: -; CDR3aa: CASSSLGILNYGYTF; CDR3nt: TGTGCCAGCAGTTCCTTGGGGATCCTTAACTATGGCTACACCTTC
v_gene: TRBV5-1; abundance: -; j_gene: TRBJ2-6; len: 14; d_gene: -; CDR3aa: CASSPPTGANVLTF; CDR3nt: TGCGCCAGCAGCCCCCCCACAGGGGCCAACGTCCTGACTTTC
v_gene: TRBV5-4; abundance: -; j_gene: TRBJ2-7; len: 13; d_gene: TRBD2; CDR3aa: CASGRGASYEQYF; CDR3nt: TGTGCCAGCGGGCGGGGGGCCTCCTACGAGCAGTACTTC
v_gene: TRBV28; abundance: -; j_gene: TRBJ1-2; len: 16; d_gene: TRBD1; CDR3aa: CASNVQPGTGGYGYTF; CDR3nt: TGTGCCAGCAACGTACAACCAGGGACAGGGGGCTATGGCTACACCTTC
v_gene: TRBV29-1; abundance: -; j_gene: TRBJ2-5; len: 10; d_gene: -; CDR3aa: CSGGGETQYF; CDR3nt: TGCAGCGGTGGGGGTGAGACCCAGTACTTC
v_gene: TRBV6-5; abundance: -; j_gene: TRBJ2-5; len: 14; d_gene: -; CDR3aa: CASSSTGTKETQYF; CDR3nt: TGTGCCAGCAGTTCCACCGGGACAAAAGAGACCCAGTACTTC
v_gene: TRBV4-1; abundance: -; j_gene: TRBJ2-1; len: 16; d_gene: TRBD1; CDR3aa: CASSQMTGKHGNEQFF; CDR3nt: TGCGCCAGCAGCCAAATGACAGGGAAACACGGCAATGAGCAGTTCTTC
v_gene: TRBV7-9; abundance: -; j_gene: TRBJ2-7; len: 14; d_gene: TRBD2; CDR3aa: CASSPPGTIYEQYF; CDR3nt: TGTGCCAGCAGCCCCCCCGGGACTATCTACGAGCAGTACTTC
v_gene: TRBV7-2; abundance: -; j_gene: TRBJ2-3; len: 14; d_gene: TRBD1; CDR3aa: CASSTQGAGDTQYF; CDR3nt: TGTGCCAGCAGCACACAGGGGGCAGGAGATACGCAGTATTTT
v_gene: TRBV13; abundance: -; j_gene: TRBJ1-2; len: 14; d_gene: -; CDR3aa: CASSLRETGYGYTF; CDR3nt: TGTGCCAGCAGTCTCAGGGAAACTGGCTATGGCTACACCTTC
v_gene: TRBV10-3; abundance: -; j_gene: TRBJ1-1; len: 11; d_gene: -; CDR3aa: CAIREGTEAFF; CDR3nt: TGTGCCATCAGGGAGGGGACTGAAGCTTTCTTT
v_gene: TRBV15; abundance: -; j_gene: TRBJ2-5; len: 13; d_gene: -; CDR3aa: CATSRALQETQYF; CDR3nt: TGTGCCACCAGCAGAGCGCTCCAAGAGACCCAGTACTTC
v_gene: TRBV28; abundance: -; j_gene: TRBJ2-7; len: 14; d_gene: -; CDR3aa: CASSLPLGPGEQYF; CDR3nt: TGTGCCAGCAGTTTGCCTCTAGGGCCGGGCGAGCAGTACTTC
v_gene: TRBV30; abundance: -; j_gene: TRBJ2-1; len: 14; d_gene: TRBD2; CDR3aa: CAWSSLAVGDEQFF; CDR3nt: TGTGCCTGGAGTTCCCTAGCGGTCGGGGATGAGCAGTTCTTC
v_gene: TRBV2; abundance: -; j_gene: TRBJ1-5; len: 14; d_gene: -; CDR3aa: CASSEFRSNQPQHF; CDR3nt: TGTGCCAGCAGTGAATTCAGGTCGAATCAGCCCCAGCATTTT
v_gene: TRBV9; abundance: -; j_gene: TRBJ2-2; len: 16; d_gene: -; CDR3aa: CASSVAGGQGTGELFF; CDR3nt: TGTGCCAGCAGCGTAGCCGGGGGGCAAGGCACCGGGGAGCTGTTTTTT
v_gene: TRBV18; abundance: -; j_gene: TRBJ1-2; len: 13; d_gene: -; CDR3aa: CASSEDTNYGYTF; CDR3nt: TGTGCCAGCTCAGAGGACACGAACTATGGCTACACCTTC
v_gene: TRBV28; abundance: -; j_gene: TRBJ1-6; len: 13; d_gene: -; CDR3aa: CASSLPGNSPLHF; CDR3nt: TGTGCCAGCAGTCTCCCAGGGAATTCACCCCTCCACTTT
v_gene: TRBV5-5; abundance: -; j_gene: TRBJ1-1; len: 17; d_gene: -; CDR3aa: CASSLSPTGRADTEAFF; CDR3nt: TGTGCCAGCAGCTTGTCCCCAACAGGGCGCGCTGACACTGAAGCTTTCTTT
v_gene: TRBV5-1; abundance: -; j_gene: TRBJ2-7; len: 14; d_gene: -; CDR3aa: CASSLDTTNYEQYF; CDR3nt: TGCGCCAGCAGCTTGGATACGACAAACTACGAGCAGTACTTC
v_gene: TRBV10-1; abundance: -; j_gene: TRBJ2-5; len: 16; d_gene: -; CDR3aa: CASSEVGGGAQETQYF; CDR3nt: TGCGCCAGCAGTGAGGTTGGAGGGGGGGCCCAAGAGACCCAGTACTTC
v_gene: TRBV10-3; abundance: -; j_gene: TRBJ2-3; len: 12; d_gene: -; CDR3aa: CAIAGNTDTQYF; CDR3nt: TGTGCCATCGCTGGGAACACAGATACGCAGTATTTT
v_gene: TRBV18; abundance: -; j_gene: TRBJ1-3; len: 17; d_gene: -; CDR3aa: CASSPLRVWDSGNTIYF; CDR3nt: TGTGCCAGCTCACCATTAAGGGTTTGGGACTCTGGAAACACCATATATTTT
v_gene: TRBV2; abundance: -; j_gene: TRBJ2-7; len: 12; d_gene: -; CDR3aa: CASSDMGGQQYF; CDR3nt: TGTGCCAGCAGTGATATGGGGGGCCAGCAGTACTTC
v_gene: TRBV19; abundance: once; j_gene: TRBJ1-1; len: 13; d_gene: -; CDR3aa: CASSMTVNTEAFF; CDR3nt: TGTGCCAGTTCGATGACAGTGAACACTGAAGCTTTCTTT
v_gene: TRBV6-5; abundance: once; j_gene: TRBJ2-7; len: 15; d_gene: -; CDR3aa: CASSYSSGRTYEQYF; CDR3nt: TGTGCCAGCAGTTACTCCTCCGGACGTACCTACGAGCAGTACTTC
v_gene: TRBV6-6; abundance: -; j_gene: TRBJ2-7; len: 14; d_gene: -; CDR3aa: CASSYLGPGHEQYF; CDR3nt: TGTGCCAGCAGTTATTTGGGACCGGGCCACGAGCAGTACTTC
v_gene: TRBV7-9; abundance: -; j_gene: TRBJ1-4; len: 16; d_gene: -; CDR3aa: CASSLGGVSTNEKLFF; CDR3nt: TGTGCCAGCAGCTTAGGGGGAGTTTCAACTAATGAAAAACTGTTTTTT
v_gene: TRBV7-2; abundance: few; j_gene: TRBJ2-7; len: 16; d_gene: -; CDR3aa: CASTPGLRPSSYEQYF; CDR3nt: TGTGCCAGCACCCCGGGGCTGAGACCCTCGAGCTACGAGCAGTACTTC
v_gene: TRBV7-9; abundance: -; j_gene: TRBJ1-2; len: 11; d_gene: -; CDR3aa: CASSLGKGYTF; CDR3nt: TGTGCCAGCAGCTTGGGGAAAGGCTACACCTTC
v_gene: TRBV7-9; abundance: -; j_gene: TRBJ1-1; len: 14; d_gene: -; CDR3aa: CASSSPYLNTEAFF; CDR3nt: TGTGCCAGCAGCTCGCCATACTTAAACACTGAAGCTTTCTTT
v_gene: TRBV6-5; abundance: once; j_gene: TRBJ2-3; len: 15; d_gene: TRBD2; CDR3aa: CASSSSGVGTDTQYF; CDR3nt: TGTGCCAGCAGTTCTAGCGGGGTGGGAACAGATACGCAGTATTTT
v_gene: TRBV20-1; abundance: -; j_gene: TRBJ1-2; len: 11; d_gene: -; CDR3aa: CSAGTKYGYTF; CDR3nt: TGCAGTGCTGGGACCAAGTATGGCTACACCTTC
v_gene: TRBV11-2; abundance: -; j_gene: TRBJ2-7; len: 13; d_gene: -; CDR3aa: CASSIGQDYEQYF; CDR3nt: TGTGCCAGCAGCATAGGACAAGACTACGAGCAGTACTTC